Detailed here is one T cell receptor (beta chain). Antigen: not known. In TCRdb, the reads were re-called with MiXCR into one record per CDR3 protein. This sample yields around 750,000 distinct CDR3 sequences, of which roughly 33% are seen a single time; around 12% belongs to the top ten. This record comes from a study of T cell repertoires in cytomegalovirus infection. Overall study: In the study, CMV epitopes included recently identified HLA-C-restricted and well-studied HLA-B-restricted ones. Public TCR beta signatures marked donors with CMV infection and the matching HLA.

Study outcomes and limitations: The study found HLA-C-restricted CMV-specific TCR beta clonotypes dominating the ex vivo response.

This TCR came from a human donor in good health (CMV status not recorded). Some clones in this sample may be carry-over from other donors' samples. The specimen was cultured CD8+ T cells from PBMCs, collected from culture after CMV antigen stimulation.

CDR3 coding DNA: TGTGCCACCAGCAGAGGGGCCAGGATAAATTCACCCCTCCACTTT. The encoded protein is CATSRGARINSPLHF. The rearrangement links TRBV15 to TRBJ1-6; D gene uncertain. Germline V gene lookup returns CDR1 LNHNV and CDR2 YYDKDF (reference sequence). This CDR3 is 15 amino acids long. V was shortened by 1 base and J by 7 bases, with 11 bases between the two germline ends.